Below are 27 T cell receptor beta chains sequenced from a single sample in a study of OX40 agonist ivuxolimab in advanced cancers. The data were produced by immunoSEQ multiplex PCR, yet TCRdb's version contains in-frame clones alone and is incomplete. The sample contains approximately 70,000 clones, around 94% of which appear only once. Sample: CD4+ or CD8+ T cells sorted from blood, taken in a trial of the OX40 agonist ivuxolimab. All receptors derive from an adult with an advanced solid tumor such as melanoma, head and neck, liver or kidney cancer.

The CDR3 bases are TGTGCCAGCAGACGGACGTCAGATACGCAGTATTTT. Translating gives CASRRTSDTQYF. The chain has TRBV6-5 and TRBJ2-3; D gene unclear. Germline CDR1 MNHEY, CDR2 SVGAGI. Trimming removed 6 bases from V and 4 bases from J, with 8 bases in between. The CDR3 has 12 amino acids.

As DNA, the CDR3 is TGTGCCAGCAGGACCCTGGTGGCAGATACGCAGTATTTT. This sequence encodes CASRTLVADTQYF. The chain joins TRBV6-1 to TRBJ2-3, with D unclear. There are 13 residues in the CDR3. V was trimmed by 6 bases and J by 4 bases, leaving 11 bases between them. Germline values: CDR1 MNHNS, CDR2 SASEGT.

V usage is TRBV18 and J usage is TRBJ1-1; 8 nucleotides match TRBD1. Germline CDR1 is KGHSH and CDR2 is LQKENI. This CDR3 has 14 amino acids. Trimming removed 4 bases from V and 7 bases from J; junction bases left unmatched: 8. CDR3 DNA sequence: TGTGCCAGCTCACTGATGACAGGGGCGGGTGAAGCTTTCTTT. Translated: CASSLMTGAGEAFF.

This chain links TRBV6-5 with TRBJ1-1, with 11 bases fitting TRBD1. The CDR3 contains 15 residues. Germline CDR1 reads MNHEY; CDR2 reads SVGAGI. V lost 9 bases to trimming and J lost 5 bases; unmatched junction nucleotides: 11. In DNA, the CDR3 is TGTGCCAGTTCCGGTCGGGGACAGGGGGTGACTGAAGCTTTCTTT. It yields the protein CASSGRGQGVTEAFF.

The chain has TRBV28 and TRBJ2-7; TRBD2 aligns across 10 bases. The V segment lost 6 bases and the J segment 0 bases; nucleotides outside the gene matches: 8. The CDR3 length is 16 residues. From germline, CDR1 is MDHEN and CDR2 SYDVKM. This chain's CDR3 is CASRARASGSSYEQYF. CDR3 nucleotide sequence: TGTGCCAGCAGGGCCCGGGCTAGCGGGAGCTCCTACGAGCAGTACTTC.

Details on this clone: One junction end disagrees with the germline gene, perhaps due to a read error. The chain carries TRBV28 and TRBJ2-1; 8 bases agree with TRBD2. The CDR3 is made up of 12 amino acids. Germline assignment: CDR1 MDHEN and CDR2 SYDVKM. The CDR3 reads CASSPPNGREIF. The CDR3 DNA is TGTGCCAGCAGTCCCCCTAACGGGAGGGAAATCTTC. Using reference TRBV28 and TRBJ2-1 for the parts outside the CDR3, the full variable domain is DVKVTQSSRYLVKRTGEKVFLECVQDMDHENMFWYRQDPGLGLRLIYFSYDVKMKEKGDIPEGYSVSREKKERFSLILESASTNQTSMYLCASSPPNGREIFGPGTRLTVL.

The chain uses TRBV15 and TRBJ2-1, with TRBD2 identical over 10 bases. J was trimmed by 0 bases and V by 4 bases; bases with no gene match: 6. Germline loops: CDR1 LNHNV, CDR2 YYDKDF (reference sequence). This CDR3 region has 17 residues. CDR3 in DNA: TGTGCCACCAGCATCGGGGCTAGCGGGAGCTCCTACAATGAGCAGTTCTTC. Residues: CATSIGASGSSYNEQFF.

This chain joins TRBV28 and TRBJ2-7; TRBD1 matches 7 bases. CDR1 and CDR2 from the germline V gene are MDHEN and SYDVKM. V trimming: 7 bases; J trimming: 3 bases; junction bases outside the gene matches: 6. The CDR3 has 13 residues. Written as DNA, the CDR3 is TGTGCCAGCACCTCACAGGGGAGCTACGAGCAGTACTTC. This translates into CASTSQGSYEQYF.

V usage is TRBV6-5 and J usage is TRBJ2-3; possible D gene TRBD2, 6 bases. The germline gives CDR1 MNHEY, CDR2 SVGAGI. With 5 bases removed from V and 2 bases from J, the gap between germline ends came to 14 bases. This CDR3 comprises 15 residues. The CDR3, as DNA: TGTGCCAGCAGTCCTCGGGGAGGAGCCACAGATACGCAGTATTTT. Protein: CASSPRGGATDTQYF.

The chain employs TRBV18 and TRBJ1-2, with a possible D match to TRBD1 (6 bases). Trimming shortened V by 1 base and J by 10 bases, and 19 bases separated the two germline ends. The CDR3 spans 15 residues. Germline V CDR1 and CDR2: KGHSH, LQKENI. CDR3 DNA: TGTGCCAGCTCACCACGGGGGGCCGGTGCTATTGACTACACCTTC. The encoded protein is CASSPRGAGAIDYTF.

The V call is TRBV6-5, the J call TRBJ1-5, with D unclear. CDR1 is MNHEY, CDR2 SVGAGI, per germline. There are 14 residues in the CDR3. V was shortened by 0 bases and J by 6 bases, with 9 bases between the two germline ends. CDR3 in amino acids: CASSYSRGSQPQHF. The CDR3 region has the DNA TGTGCCAGCAGTTACTCGAGAGGCTCTCAGCCCCAGCATTTT.

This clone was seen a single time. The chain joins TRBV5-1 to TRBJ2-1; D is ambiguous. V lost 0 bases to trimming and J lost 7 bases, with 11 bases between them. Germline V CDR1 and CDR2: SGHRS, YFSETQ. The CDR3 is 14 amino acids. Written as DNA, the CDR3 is TGCGCCAGCAGCTTGGAACTACACTTGAATGAGCAGTTCTTC. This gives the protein CASSLELHLNEQFF.

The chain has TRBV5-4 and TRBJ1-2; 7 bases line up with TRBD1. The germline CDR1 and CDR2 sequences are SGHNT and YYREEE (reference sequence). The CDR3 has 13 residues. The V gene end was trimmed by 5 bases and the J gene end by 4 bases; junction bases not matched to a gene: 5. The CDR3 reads CASSRDRLYGYTF. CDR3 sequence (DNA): TGTGCCAGCAGTCGGGACAGACTCTATGGCTACACCTTC.

Here the CDR3 reads CASSPGASSYNEQFF. The CDR3 DNA sequence: TGTGCCAGCAGCCCGGGGGCCAGCTCCTACAATGAGCAGTTCTTC. The chain links TRBV5-4 to TRBJ2-1; D is possibly TRBD1 or TRBD2 (6 bases each). V shed 4 bases and J shed 0 bases, with 11 bases lying between them. Germline V gene data show CDR1 as SGHNT and CDR2 as YYREEE (reference sequence). The CDR3 is 15 amino acids.

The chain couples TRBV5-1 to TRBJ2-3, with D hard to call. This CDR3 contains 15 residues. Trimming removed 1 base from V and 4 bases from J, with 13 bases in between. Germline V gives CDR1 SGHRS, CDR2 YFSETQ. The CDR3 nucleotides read TGCGCCAGCAGCTTGTCTGTGGGTGTAGCAGATACGCAGTATTTT. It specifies CASSLSVGVADTQYF.

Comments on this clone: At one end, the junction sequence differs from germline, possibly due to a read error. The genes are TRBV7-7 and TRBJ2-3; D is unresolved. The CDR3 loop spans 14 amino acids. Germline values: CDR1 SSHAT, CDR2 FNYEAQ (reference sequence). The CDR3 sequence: CASSLDGDTDTQYF. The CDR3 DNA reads TGTGCTAGCAGCTTGGACGGAGACACAGATACGCAGTATTTT.

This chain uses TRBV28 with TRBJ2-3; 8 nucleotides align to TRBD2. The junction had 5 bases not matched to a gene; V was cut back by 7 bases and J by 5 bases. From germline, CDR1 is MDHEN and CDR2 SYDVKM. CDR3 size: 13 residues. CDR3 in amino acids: CASIRGGRDTQYF. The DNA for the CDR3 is TGTGCCAGCATCCGGGGGGGGCGAGATACGCAGTATTTT.

The CDR3 DNA is TGTGCCAGCAGCTCCCTTACAGGGCGAGGGGGTAATGAGCAGTTCTTC. It is translated as CASSSLTGRGGNEQFF. This chain joins TRBV11-2 and TRBJ2-1; D might be TRBD1 (6 bases). Trimming shortened V by 4 bases and J by 7 bases, and 20 bases separated the two germline ends. The CDR3 covers 16 residues. Germline assignment: CDR1 SGHAT and CDR2 FQNNGV.

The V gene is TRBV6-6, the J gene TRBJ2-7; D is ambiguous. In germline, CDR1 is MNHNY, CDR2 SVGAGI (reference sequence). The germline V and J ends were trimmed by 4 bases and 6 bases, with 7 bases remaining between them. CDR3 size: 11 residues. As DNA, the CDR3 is TGTGCCAGCAGTTCCAAATTCGAGCAGTACTTC. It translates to CASSSKFEQYF.

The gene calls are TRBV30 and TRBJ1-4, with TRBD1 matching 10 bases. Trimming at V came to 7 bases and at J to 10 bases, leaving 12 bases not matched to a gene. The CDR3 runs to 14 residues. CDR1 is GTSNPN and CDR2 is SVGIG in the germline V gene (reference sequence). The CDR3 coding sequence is TGTGCCTCAGAACCCCGGGACAGGGGAGGAAAACTGTTTTTT. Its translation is CASEPRDRGGKLFF.

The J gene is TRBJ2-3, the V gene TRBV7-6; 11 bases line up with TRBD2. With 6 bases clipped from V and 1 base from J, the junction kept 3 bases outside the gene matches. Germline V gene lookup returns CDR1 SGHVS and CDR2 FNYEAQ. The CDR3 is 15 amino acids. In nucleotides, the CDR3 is TGTGCCAGCAGGCTACTAGCGGGAGGCACAGATACGCAGTATTTT. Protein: CASRLLAGGTDTQYF.

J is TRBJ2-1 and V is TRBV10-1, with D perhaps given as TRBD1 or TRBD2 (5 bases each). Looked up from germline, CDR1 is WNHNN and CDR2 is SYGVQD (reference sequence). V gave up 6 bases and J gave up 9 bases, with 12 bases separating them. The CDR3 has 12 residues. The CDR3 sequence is CASSRGSAEQFF. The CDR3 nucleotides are TGCGCCAGCAGCCGGGGCAGCGCTGAGCAGTTCTTC.

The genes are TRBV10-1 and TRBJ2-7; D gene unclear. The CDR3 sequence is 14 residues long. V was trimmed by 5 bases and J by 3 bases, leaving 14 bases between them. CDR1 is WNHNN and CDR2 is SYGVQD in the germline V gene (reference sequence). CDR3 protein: CASSILTESYEQYF. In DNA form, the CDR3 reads TGCGCCAGCAGTATATTAACAGAAAGCTACGAGCAGTACTTC.

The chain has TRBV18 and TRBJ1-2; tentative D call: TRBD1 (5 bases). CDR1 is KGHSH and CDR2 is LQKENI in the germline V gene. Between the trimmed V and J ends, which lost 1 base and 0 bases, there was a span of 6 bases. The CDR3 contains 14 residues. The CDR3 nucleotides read TGTGCCAGCTCACCACGGGACGCTAACTATGGCTACACCTTC. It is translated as CASSPRDANYGYTF.

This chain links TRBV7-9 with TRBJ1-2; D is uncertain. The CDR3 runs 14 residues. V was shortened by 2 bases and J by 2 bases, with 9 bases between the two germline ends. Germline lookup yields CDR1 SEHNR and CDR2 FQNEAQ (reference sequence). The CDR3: CASSLLGSNYGYTF. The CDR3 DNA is TGTGCCAGCAGCTTATTGGGTTCCAACTATGGCTACACCTTC.

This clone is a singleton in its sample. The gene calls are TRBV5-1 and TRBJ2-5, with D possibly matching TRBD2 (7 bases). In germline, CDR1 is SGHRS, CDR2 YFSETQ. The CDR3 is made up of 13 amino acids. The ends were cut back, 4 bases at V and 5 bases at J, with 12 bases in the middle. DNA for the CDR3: TGCGCCAGCAGCACGGGGGGCCGGGAGACCCAGTACTTC. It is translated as CASSTGGRETQYF. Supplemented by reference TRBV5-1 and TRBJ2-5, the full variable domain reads KAGVTQTPRYLIKTRGQQVTLSCSPISGHRSVSWYQQTPGQGLQFLFEYFSETQRNKGNFPGRFSGRQFSNSRSEMNVSTLELGDSALYLCASSTGGRETQYFGPGTRLLVL.

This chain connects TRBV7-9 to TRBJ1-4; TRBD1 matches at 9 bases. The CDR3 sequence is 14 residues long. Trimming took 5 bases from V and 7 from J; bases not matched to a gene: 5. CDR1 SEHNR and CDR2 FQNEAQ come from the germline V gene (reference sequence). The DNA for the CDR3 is TGTGCCAGCAGCCTAGGGACAGGGAGTGAAAAACTGTTTTTT. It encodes CASSLGTGSEKLFF. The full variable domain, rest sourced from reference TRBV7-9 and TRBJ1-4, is DTGVSQNPRHKITKRGQNVTFRCDPISEHNRLYWYRQTLGQGPEFLTYFQNEAQLEKSRLLSDRFSAERPKGSFSTLEIQRTEQGDSAMYLCASSLGTGSEKLFFGSGTQLSVL.